The 2 T cell receptor beta chains reported below all come from one sample, sequenced in a study of cytomegalovirus exposure and HLA in healthy donors (dated by TCRdb to 2017 to 2019). Libraries were made using the immunoSEQ multiplex PCR assay. For the multiplex PCR, a mixture combining 60 forward primers for TCR Vbeta segments and 13 reverse primers for TCR Jbeta segments was used. In TCRdb, the immuneACCESS table is reduced to in-frame sequences with V and J assigned. These tables do not hold every clone; where another copy was compared, an unresolved V gene accounts for under half, and the others remain unexplained. Across this sample there are a few hundred thousand clones, with approximately 80% seen only once. Clones ranked in the top ten supply 0.58% of the sample. Sequenced sample: PBMCs. Receptors were obtained from a woman aged 40 to 55 in good health and CMV-seronegative.

The chain links TRBV7-9 to TRBJ1-4, with a weak D call TRBD1 (6 bases). CDR3 length: 15 amino acids. V was shortened by 5 bases and J by 3 bases, with 13 bases between the two germline ends. Germline values: CDR1 SEHNR, CDR2 FQNEAQ (reference sequence). The CDR3 reads CASSAPRGANEKLFF. CDR3 DNA sequence: TGTGCCAGCAGCGCGCCCAGGGGAGCTAATGAAAAACTGTTTTTT.

This clone was counted a few times. V usage is TRBV5-5 and J usage is TRBJ2-7, with a weak D call TRBD1 (5 bases). The germline V gene encodes CDR1 SGHKS and CDR2 YYEKEE (reference sequence). CDR3 length: 14 residues. Trimming removed 6 bases at V and 2 bases at J, with 15 bases between. CDR3 amino acids: CASTSQGGAYEQYF. The CDR3 DNA reads TGTGCCAGCACCTCTCAGGGTGGCGCCTACGAGCAGTACTTC.